This TCR beta chain was recovered during a study of cytomegalovirus exposure and HLA in healthy donors. Primers included in the PCR were 60 Vbeta and 13 Jbeta primers. Libraries were prepared by immunoSEQ multiplex PCR; TCRdb keeps only in-frame clonotypes and omits some of them. The top ten hold under 7.5% of the sample, which has 120,000 to 150,000 clones, over 60% seen once. Germline V gene data show CDR1 as SNHLY and CDR2 as FYNNEI. This CDR3 contains 13 residues. V dropped 5 bases and J dropped 4 bases, with 11 bases sitting between them. This clone showed up just a few times. The gene calls are TRBV2 and TRBJ2-5, with D perhaps TRBD1 (7 bases). The sequence was collected from a woman aged 60-75 years in good health and CMV-seronegative. Sequenced input: PBMCs. The CDR3 loop is CASSQGGSETQYF. The DNA of the CDR3 is TGTGCCAGCAGTCAGGGGGGCTCAGAGACCCAGTACTTC.